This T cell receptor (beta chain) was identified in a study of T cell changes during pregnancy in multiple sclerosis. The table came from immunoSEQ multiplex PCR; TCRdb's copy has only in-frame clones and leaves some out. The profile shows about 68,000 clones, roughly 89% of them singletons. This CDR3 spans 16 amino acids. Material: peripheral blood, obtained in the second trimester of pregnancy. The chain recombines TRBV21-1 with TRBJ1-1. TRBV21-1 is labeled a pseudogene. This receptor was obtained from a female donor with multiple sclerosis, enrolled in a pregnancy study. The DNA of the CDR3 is TGTGCCAGCAGCAAAGAGGGGGGGCGGCTGAGCACTGAAGCTTTCTTT. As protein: CASSKEGGRLSTEAFF.